These T cell receptor beta chains were read from a single sample in a study of CD8+ T cells in alopecia areata. Here immunoSEQ multiplex PCR was the method, and the copy in TCRdb shows in-frame clones only, minus some. There are 200,000 to 250,000 clones in the sample; approximately 61% occur only once, and more than 0.95% lies in the top ten. Sample: CD4+ T cells sorted from blood, taken at week 0. These receptors all stem from a human donor with alopecia areata. Both conserved end residues are part of each CDR3. Fields, in order: J gene, D gene, V gene, CDR3 protein. D genes are given only for firm matches.

TRBJ2-1 | TRBD1 | TRBV29-1 | CSVWGAGGGNEQFF
TRBJ2-2 | NA | TRBV5-6 | CASSLTRAGELFF
TRBJ2-7 | NA | TRBV30 | CAWSVVVEQYF
TRBJ1-2 | NA | TRBV25-1 | CASSPISNNYGYTF
TRBJ2-7 | NA | TRBV20-1 | CSASPGNEQYF
TRBJ2-5 | NA | TRBV29-1 | CSVDLGGAGETQYF
TRBJ2-5 | NA | TRBV5-1 | CASSFGLRETQYF
TRBJ2-1 | TRBD1 | TRBV5-5 | CATSGQFRSEQFF
TRBJ1-1 | NA | TRBV7-9 | CASSLDYGPNTEAFF
TRBJ2-7 | NA | TRBV7-8 | CASSLASGGQGPSEQYF
TRBJ2-1 | TRBD1 | TRBV7-2 | CASSPDRGNYHEQFF
TRBJ1-6 | TRBD1 | TRBV14 | CASSRTGTGDSPLHF
TRBJ2-1 | TRBD1 | TRBV9 | CASSVETGGLVGEQFF
TRBJ2-2 | NA | TRBV5-1 | CASSPGTKPWTGELFF
TRBJ1-1 | NA | TRBV30 | CAWSRRGTEAFF
TRBJ2-1 | TRBD1 | TRBV5-4 | CASSLGTGHHNEQFF